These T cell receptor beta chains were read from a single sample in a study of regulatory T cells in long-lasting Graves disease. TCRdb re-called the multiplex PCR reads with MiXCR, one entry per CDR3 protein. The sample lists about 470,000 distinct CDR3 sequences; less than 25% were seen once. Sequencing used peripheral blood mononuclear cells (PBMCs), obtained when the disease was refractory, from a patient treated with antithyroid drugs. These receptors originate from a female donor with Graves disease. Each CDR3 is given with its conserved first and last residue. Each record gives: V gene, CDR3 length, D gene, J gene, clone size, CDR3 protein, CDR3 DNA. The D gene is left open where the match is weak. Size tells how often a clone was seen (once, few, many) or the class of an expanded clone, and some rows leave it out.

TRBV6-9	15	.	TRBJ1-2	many	CASSYHRMKTYGYTF	TGTGCCAGCAGTTACCATCGGATGAAAACCTATGGCTACACCTTC
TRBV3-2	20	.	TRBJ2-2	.	CASSPRPEIKREGSTGELFF	TGTGCCAGCAGCCCGCGCCCTGAAATTAAGCGGGAGGGCAGCACCGGGGAGCTGTTTTTT
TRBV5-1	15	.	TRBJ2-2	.	CASSVEDPNTGELFF	TGCGCCAGCAGCGTGGAGGATCCGAACACCGGGGAGCTGTTTTTT
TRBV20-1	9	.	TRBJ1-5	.	CSTFEPQHF	TGCAGTACCTTCGAGCCCCAGCATTTT
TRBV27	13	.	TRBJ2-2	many	CASRGRVSGELFF	TGTGCCAGCAGGGGGCGGGTTAGCGGGGAGCTGTTTTTT
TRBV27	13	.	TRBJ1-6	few	CASSFVANSPLHF	TGTGCCAGCAGTTTCGTCGCAAATTCACCCCTCCACTTT
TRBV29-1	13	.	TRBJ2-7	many	CSAPGTGNYEQYF	TGCAGCGCCCCCGGGACGGGGAACTACGAGCAGTACTTC
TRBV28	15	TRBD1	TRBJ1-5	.	CASSDRGASNQPQHF	TGTGCCAGCAGTGACAGGGGCGCGAGCAATCAGCCCCAGCATTTT
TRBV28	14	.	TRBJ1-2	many	CASSLPGHIAGYTF	TGTGCCAGCAGTTTACCCGGACACATCGCGGGCTACACCTTC
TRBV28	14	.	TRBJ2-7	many	CASSPPGTLGEQYF	TGTGCCAGCAGTCCCCCCGGGACATTGGGGGAGCAGTACTTC
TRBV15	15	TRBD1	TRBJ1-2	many	CATSRDRGQNYGYTF	TGTGCCACCAGCAGAGATAGGGGACAGAACTATGGCTACACCTTC
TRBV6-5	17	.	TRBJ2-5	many	CASSYGKVERRDETQYF	TGTGCCAGCAGTTACGGAAAAGTAGAGAGGAGGGATGAGACCCAGTACTTC
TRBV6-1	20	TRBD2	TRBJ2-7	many	CASRKRGLAGAQSISYEQYF	TGTGCCAGCAGGAAGCGGGGACTAGCGGGAGCCCAATCTATATCCTACGAGCAGTACTTC
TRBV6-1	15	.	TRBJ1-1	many	CASSVQDQGYTEAFF	TGTGCCAGCAGTGTTCAGGATCAGGGCTACACTGAAGCTTTCTTT
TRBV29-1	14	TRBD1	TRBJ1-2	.	CSVAEGQGGYGYTF	TGCAGCGTCGCCGAGGGACAGGGAGGCTATGGCTACACCTTC
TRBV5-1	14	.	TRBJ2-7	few	CASSLVGRGSEQYF	TGCGCCAGCAGCTTGGTAGGCAGGGGCAGCGAGCAGTACTTC
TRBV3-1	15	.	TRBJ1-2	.	CASSPSDNPWSGYTF	TGTGCCAGCAGCCCTTCGGACAACCCATGGAGTGGCTACACCTTC
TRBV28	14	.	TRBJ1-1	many	CASSRGIRVTEAFF	TGTGCCAGCAGCCGGGGGATCCGGGTCACTGAAGCTTTCTTT
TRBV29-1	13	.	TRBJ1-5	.	CSVADSPPAPQHF	TGCAGCGTGGCGGACAGTCCCCCCGCGCCCCAGCATTTT
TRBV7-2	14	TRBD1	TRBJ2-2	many	CASRRTGDTGELFF	TGTGCCAGCAGACGCACAGGGGACACCGGGGAGCTGTTTTTT
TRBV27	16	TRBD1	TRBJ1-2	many	CASSLRGQGKGYGYTF	TGTGCCAGCAGTCTCCGTGGACAGGGAAAGGGGTATGGCTACACCTTC
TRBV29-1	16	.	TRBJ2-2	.	CSVEDRSASNTGELFF	TGCAGCGTTGAAGATAGGTCGGCCTCGAACACCGGGGAGCTGTTTTTT
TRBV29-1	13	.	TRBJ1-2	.	CSVELGGDYGYTF	TGCAGCGTAGAACTTGGGGGGGACTATGGCTACACCTTC
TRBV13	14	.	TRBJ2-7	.	CASSEGSQSYEQYF	TGTGCCAGCAGCGAGGGGAGCCAGTCCTACGAGCAGTACTTC
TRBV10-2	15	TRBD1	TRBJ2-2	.	CASSWTGGNTGELFF	TGCGCCAGCTCTTGGACAGGGGGCAACACCGGGGAGCTGTTTTTT
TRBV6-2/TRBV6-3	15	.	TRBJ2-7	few	CASSYTSTGYLEQYF	TGTGCCAGCAGTTACACGTCTACAGGGTACCTCGAGCAGTACTTC
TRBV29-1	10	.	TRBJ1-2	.	CSARLNGYTF	TGCAGCGCCCGCTTAAATGGCTACACCTTC
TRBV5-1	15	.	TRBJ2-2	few	CASSLYRANTGELFF	TGCGCCAGCAGCTTGTACAGAGCAAACACCGGGGAGCTGTTTTTT
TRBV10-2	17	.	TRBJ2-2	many	CASSVEDGTSNTGELFF	TGCGCCAGCAGTGTAGAGGACGGCACCTCAAACACCGGGGAGCTGTTTTTT
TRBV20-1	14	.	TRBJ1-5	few	CSAGGGLGNQPQHF	TGCAGTGCTGGTGGGGGGTTAGGCAATCAGCCCCAGCATTTT